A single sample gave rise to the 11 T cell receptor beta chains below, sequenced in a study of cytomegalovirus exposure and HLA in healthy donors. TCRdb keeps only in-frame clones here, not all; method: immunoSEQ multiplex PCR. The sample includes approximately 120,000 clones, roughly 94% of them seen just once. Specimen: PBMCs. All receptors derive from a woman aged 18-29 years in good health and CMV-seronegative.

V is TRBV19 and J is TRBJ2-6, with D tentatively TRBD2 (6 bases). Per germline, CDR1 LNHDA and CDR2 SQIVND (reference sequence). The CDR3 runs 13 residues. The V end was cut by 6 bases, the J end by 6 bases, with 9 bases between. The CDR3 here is CASRGGKANVLTF. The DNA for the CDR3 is TGTGCCAGTAGAGGCGGGAAGGCCAACGTCCTGACTTTC.

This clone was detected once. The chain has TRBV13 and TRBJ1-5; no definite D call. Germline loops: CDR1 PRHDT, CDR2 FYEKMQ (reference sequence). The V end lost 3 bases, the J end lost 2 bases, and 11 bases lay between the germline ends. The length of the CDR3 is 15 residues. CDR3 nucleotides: TGTGCCAGCAGCTTGGGAGGTTCGGGCAATCAGCCCCAGCATTTT. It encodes CASSLGGSGNQPQHF.

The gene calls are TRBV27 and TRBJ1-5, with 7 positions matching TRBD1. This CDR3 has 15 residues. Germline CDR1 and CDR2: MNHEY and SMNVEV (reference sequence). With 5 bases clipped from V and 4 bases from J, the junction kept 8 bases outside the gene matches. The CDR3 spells CASSRWTGLNQPQHF. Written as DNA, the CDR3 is TGTGCCAGCAGTAGATGGACAGGTTTAAATCAGCCCCAGCATTTT.

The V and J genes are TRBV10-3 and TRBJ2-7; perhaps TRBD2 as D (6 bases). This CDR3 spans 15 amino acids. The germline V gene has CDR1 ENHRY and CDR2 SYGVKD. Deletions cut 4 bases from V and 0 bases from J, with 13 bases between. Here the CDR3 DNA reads TGTGCCATCAGTGCGGGACTCCATAGCTCCTACGAGCAGTACTTC. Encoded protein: CAISAGLHSSYEQYF.

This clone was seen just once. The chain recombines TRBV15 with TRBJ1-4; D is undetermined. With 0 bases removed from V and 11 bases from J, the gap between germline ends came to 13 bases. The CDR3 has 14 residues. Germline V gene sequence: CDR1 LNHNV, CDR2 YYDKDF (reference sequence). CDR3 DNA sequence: TGTGCCACCAGCAGAGATGGGGAGGGTAATAAACTGTTTTTT. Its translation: CATSRDGEGNKLFF.

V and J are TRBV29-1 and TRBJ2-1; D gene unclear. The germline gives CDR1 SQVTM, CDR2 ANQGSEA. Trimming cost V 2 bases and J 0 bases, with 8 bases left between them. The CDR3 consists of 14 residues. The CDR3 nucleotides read TGCAGCGTTGAACCGCCGAGCTCCTACAATGAGCAGTTCTTC. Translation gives CSVEPPSSYNEQFF.

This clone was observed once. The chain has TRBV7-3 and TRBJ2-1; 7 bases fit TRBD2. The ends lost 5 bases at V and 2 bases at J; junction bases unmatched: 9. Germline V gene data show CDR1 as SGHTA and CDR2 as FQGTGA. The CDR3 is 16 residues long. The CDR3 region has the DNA TGTGCCAGCAGCCCAAGACTAGCTCTTACCTACAATGAGCAGTTCTTC. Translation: CASSPRLALTYNEQFF.

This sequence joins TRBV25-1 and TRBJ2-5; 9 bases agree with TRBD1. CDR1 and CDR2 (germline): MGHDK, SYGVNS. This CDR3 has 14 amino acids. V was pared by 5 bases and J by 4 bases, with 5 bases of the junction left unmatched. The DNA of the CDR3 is TGTGCCAGCAGTCAAACAGGGGGCCGAGAGACCCAGTACTTC. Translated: CASSQTGGRETQYF. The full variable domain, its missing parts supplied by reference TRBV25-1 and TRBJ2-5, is EADIYQTPRYLVIGTGKKITLECSQTMGHDKMYWYQQDPGMELHLIHYSYGVNSTEKGDLSSESTVSRIRTEHFPLTLESARPSHTSQYLCASSQTGGRETQYFGPGTRLLVL.

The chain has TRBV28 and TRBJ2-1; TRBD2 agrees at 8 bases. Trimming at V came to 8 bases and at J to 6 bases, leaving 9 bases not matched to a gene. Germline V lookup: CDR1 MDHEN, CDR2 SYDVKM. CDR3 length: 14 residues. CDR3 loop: CASRLAGKTNEQFF. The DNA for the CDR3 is TGTGCCAGCCGTCTAGCGGGTAAGACCAATGAGCAGTTCTTC.

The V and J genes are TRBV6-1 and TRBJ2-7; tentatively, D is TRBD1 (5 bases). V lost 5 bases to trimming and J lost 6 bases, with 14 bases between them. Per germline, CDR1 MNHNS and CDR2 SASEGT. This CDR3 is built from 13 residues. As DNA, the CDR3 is TGTGCCAGCAGTCTACGGAGCGACAGCGAGCAGTACTTC. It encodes CASSLRSDSEQYF.

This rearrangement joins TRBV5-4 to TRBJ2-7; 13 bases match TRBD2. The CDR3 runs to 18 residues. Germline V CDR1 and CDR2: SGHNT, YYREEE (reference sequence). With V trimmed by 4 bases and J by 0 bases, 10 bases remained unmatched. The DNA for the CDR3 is TGTGCCAGCAGCCGGACTAGCGGGGGAGTCCGGTACTCCTACGAGCAGTACTTC. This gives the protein CASSRTSGGVRYSYEQYF.